The 9 T cell receptor beta chains below were found in one sample sequenced in a study of beta chain features in type 1 diabetes. Study-level findings and limits: All four CD4+ subsets of Type 1 diabetes patients contained TCRB CDR3s that were moderately but significantly shorter.

No antigen has been assigned to these receptors. Expressed TCRB transcripts were sequenced because the entire RNA isolate underwent reverse transcription. Sequenced by immunoSEQ multiplex PCR; TCRdb stores in-frame clones only, minus some. The sample records about 270,000 clones, roughly an eighth being singletons. The source material was naive CD4+ T cells from blood. The receptors originated from a man aged 30 to 39 with type 1 diabetes.

The chain joins TRBV5-1 to TRBJ2-7; TRBD1 matches at 8 bases. The germline CDR1 and CDR2 sequences are SGHRS and YFSETQ. CDR3 length: 14 amino acids. V trimming: 4 bases; J trimming: 6 bases; junction bases outside the gene matches: 9. The CDR3 nucleotides read TGCGCCAGCAGCCAAGGACAGGGCGGCTCCGAGCAGTACTTC. Translated, it gives CASSQGQGGSEQYF.

This chain links TRBV7-3 with TRBJ2-1; TRBD2 matches 7 bases. Per the germline V gene, CDR1 is SGHTA and CDR2 is FQGTGA. The trim removed 2 bases at V and 4 bases at J, leaving 5 bases unmatched. The CDR3 has 15 residues. The CDR3 spells CASSLGSGRYNEQFF. The CDR3 DNA sequence: TGTGCCAGCAGCTTAGGTAGCGGGCGTTACAATGAGCAGTTCTTC.

The chain uses TRBV29-1 and TRBJ2-7; 9 bases fit TRBD2. In germline, CDR1 is SQVTM, CDR2 ANQGSEA. The CDR3 totals 14 residues. Trimming took 5 bases from V and 3 from J; bases not matched to a gene: 8. The CDR3 sequence: CSVLLAGSDYEQYF. DNA of the CDR3: TGCAGCGTTTTACTAGCGGGTTCTGACTACGAGCAGTACTTC.

This clone was seen a handful of times. This rearrangement joins TRBV27 to TRBJ2-3; possibly TRBD1 for D (6 bases). Germline V lookup: CDR1 MNHEY, CDR2 SMNVEV (reference sequence). V lost 3 bases and J lost 1, with 11 bases in between. This CDR3 comprises 15 residues. In DNA, the CDR3 is TGTGCCAGCAGTTTTGGACAGACGCGCACAGATACGCAGTATTTT. Its translation is CASSFGQTRTDTQYF.

The chain carries TRBV4-3 and TRBJ2-2, with 9 bases lining up with TRBD1. Germline V gene sequence: CDR1 LGHNA, CDR2 YSLEER. This CDR3 comprises 14 residues. Trimming cost V 4 bases and J 6 bases; bases outside gene matches: 3. This CDR3 is CASSLDRGAGELFF. In DNA form, the CDR3 reads TGCGCCAGCAGCCTTGACAGGGGGGCCGGGGAGCTGTTTTTT.

This clone was detected a few times. This chain links TRBV7-2 with TRBJ2-1, with D tentatively TRBD1 (5 bases). Looked up from germline, CDR1 is SGHTA and CDR2 is FQGNSA. V gave up 5 bases and J gave up 14 bases, with 28 bases separating them. This CDR3 spans 16 amino acids. CDR3 loop: CASSPTGTAALGSKFF. CDR3 DNA: TGTGCCAGCAGCCCAACAGGAACTGCGGCCTTGGGGTCGAAGTTCTTC.

This sequence joins TRBV5-1 and TRBJ1-3, with TRBD1 matching 7 bases. The germline V gene has CDR1 SGHRS and CDR2 YFSETQ. Trimming at V came to 0 bases and at J to 0 bases, leaving 3 bases not matched to a gene. The CDR3 covers 16 residues. CDR3 region: CASSLVEGASGNTIYF. The CDR3 coding sequence is TGCGCCAGCAGCTTGGTGGAGGGGGCCTCTGGAAACACCATATATTTT.

The chain combines TRBV5-1 with TRBJ2-5, with D possibly TRBD1 on 6 matching bases. CDR1 is SGHRS, CDR2 YFSETQ, per germline. The V gene lost 0 bases and the J gene lost 5 bases, with 11 bases spanning the gap. This CDR3 region has 14 residues. The CDR3 here is CASSLGQAVETQYF. The DNA for the CDR3 is TGCGCCAGCAGCTTGGGACAGGCAGTTGAGACCCAGTACTTC.

There are a few counts of this clone. This rearrangement joins TRBV7-2 to TRBJ2-7; D might be TRBD2 (6 bases). V was clipped by 4 bases and J by 3 bases, with 13 bases between them. The CDR3 has 14 amino acids. Germline loops: CDR1 SGHTA, CDR2 FQGNSA. The CDR3 coding sequence is TGTGCCAGCAGCTCGGGCCTGCGGGACTACGAGCAGTACTTC. This codes for CASSSGLRDYEQYF. Combining the CDR3 with reference TRBV7-2 and TRBJ2-7 gives the whole variable domain GAGVSQSPSNKVTEKGKDVELRCDPISGHTALYWYRQSLGQGLEFLIYFQGNSAPDKSGLPSDRFSAERTGGSVSTLTIQRTQQEDSAVYLCASSSGLRDYEQYFGPGTRLTVT.